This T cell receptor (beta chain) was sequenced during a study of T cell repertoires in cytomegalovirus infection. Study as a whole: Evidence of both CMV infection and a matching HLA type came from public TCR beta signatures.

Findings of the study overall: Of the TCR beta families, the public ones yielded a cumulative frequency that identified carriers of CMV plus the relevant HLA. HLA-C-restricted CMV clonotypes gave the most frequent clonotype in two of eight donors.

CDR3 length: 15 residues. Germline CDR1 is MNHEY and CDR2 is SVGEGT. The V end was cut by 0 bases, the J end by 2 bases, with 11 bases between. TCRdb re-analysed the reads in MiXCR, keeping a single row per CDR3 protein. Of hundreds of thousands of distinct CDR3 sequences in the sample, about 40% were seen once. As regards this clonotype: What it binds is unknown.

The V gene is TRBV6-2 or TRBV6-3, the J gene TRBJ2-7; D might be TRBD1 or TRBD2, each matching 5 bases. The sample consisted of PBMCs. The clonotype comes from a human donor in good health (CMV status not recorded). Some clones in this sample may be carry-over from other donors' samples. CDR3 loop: CASSYSGTSTYEQYF. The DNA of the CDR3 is TGTGCCAGCAGTTACTCGGGGACCTCGACCTACGAGCAGTACTTC.